The rows below give T cell receptor beta chains drawn from one sample of a study of shared clonotypes between healthy human individuals. Sequencing was performed with immunoSEQ multiplex PCR; in TCRdb, only in-frame clones are kept and a portion is missing. Here the sample spans 2 million to 2.5 million clones, over 90% being singletons. The sequencing input was naive CD4+ T cells from PBMCs. The receptor set was obtained from a young man in good health. Some clones in this sample may be carry-over from other donors' samples. Each CDR3 is given without its conserved first and last residue. The order of the fields is clone size, D gene, CDR3 length, V gene, CDR3 protein. A D gene is named only where the DNA matches it firmly. Only part of the rows carry a size: once, few, many, or a class if the clone is expanded.

clone_size: .; d_call: .; cdr3_length: 12; v_call: TRBV11-2; cdr3_aa: ASSLDRGTDTQY
clone_size: .; d_call: .; cdr3_length: 8; v_call: TRBV20-1; cdr3_aa: SADDNEQF
clone_size: few; d_call: TRBD1; cdr3_length: 15; v_call: TRBV30; cdr3_aa: AWSVRDRVGSNQPQH
clone_size: .; d_call: .; cdr3_length: 15; v_call: TRBV7-2; cdr3_aa: ASRGSFLASSYNEQF
clone_size: .; d_call: TRBD2; cdr3_length: 12; v_call: TRBV29-1; cdr3_aa: SGRAGLATGELF
clone_size: .; d_call: .; cdr3_length: 14; v_call: TRBV6-1; cdr3_aa: ASSDDFKAGEDTIY
clone_size: .; d_call: .; cdr3_length: 11; v_call: TRBV25-1; cdr3_aa: ASKGDGTNEQF
clone_size: .; d_call: .; cdr3_length: 13; v_call: TRBV6-1; cdr3_aa: ASSDRQNSGNTIY
clone_size: once; d_call: .; cdr3_length: 11; v_call: TRBV4-2; cdr3_aa: ASSPISTDTQY
clone_size: .; d_call: TRBD1; cdr3_length: 12; v_call: TRBV11-2; cdr3_aa: ASSPRQGYNEQF
clone_size: .; d_call: .; cdr3_length: 12; v_call: TRBV5-8; cdr3_aa: ASSRGPTGVGQY
clone_size: .; d_call: .; cdr3_length: 11; v_call: TRBV11-3; cdr3_aa: ASSFGGDNEQF
clone_size: .; d_call: .; cdr3_length: 13; v_call: TRBV28; cdr3_aa: ASSSVHGGNTEAF
clone_size: .; d_call: .; cdr3_length: 12; v_call: TRBV10-3; cdr3_aa: AISESVRKATQY
clone_size: .; d_call: TRBD2; cdr3_length: 15; v_call: TRBV5-1; cdr3_aa: ASSLGLLAGGPNEQF
clone_size: once; d_call: TRBD1; cdr3_length: 14; v_call: TRBV5-8; cdr3_aa: ASSLLRDRGADTQY
clone_size: .; d_call: .; cdr3_length: 11; v_call: TRBV5-4; cdr3_aa: ASSNKASDTQY
clone_size: once; d_call: .; cdr3_length: 13; v_call: TRBV5-3; cdr3_aa: ARSLAGRLNNEQF
clone_size: .; d_call: TRBD1; cdr3_length: 12; v_call: TRBV28; cdr3_aa: ASSLGTGGATIY
clone_size: once; d_call: .; cdr3_length: 13; v_call: TRBV28; cdr3_aa: ATRSILRGNQPQH
clone_size: .; d_call: .; cdr3_length: 14; v_call: TRBV2; cdr3_aa: ASSEAAPGDYNEQF
clone_size: .; d_call: .; cdr3_length: 12; v_call: TRBV5-4; cdr3_aa: ASSSRDSTDTQY
clone_size: .; d_call: TRBD1; cdr3_length: 11; v_call: TRBV28; cdr3_aa: ASGGTANYGYT
clone_size: .; d_call: .; cdr3_length: 11; v_call: TRBV5-4; cdr3_aa: ASSLGSNYEQY
clone_size: .; d_call: TRBD1; cdr3_length: 13; v_call: TRBV11-3; cdr3_aa: ASSPLGGGANVLT
clone_size: .; d_call: .; cdr3_length: 12; v_call: TRBV4-3; cdr3_aa: ASSQDSGPGELF
clone_size: .; d_call: TRBD2; cdr3_length: 15; v_call: TRBV5-4; cdr3_aa: ASSPLAGGPSYNEQF
clone_size: .; d_call: .; cdr3_length: 11; v_call: TRBV6-1; cdr3_aa: ASKGLQTTEQF
clone_size: .; d_call: TRBD1; cdr3_length: 11; v_call: TRBV5-6; cdr3_aa: ASSSTGTYEQY
clone_size: .; d_call: .; cdr3_length: 12; v_call: TRBV5-1; cdr3_aa: ASSLVDSSYEQY
clone_size: .; d_call: TRBD2; cdr3_length: 14; v_call: TRBV7-3; cdr3_aa: ASSLTSGRLTDTQY